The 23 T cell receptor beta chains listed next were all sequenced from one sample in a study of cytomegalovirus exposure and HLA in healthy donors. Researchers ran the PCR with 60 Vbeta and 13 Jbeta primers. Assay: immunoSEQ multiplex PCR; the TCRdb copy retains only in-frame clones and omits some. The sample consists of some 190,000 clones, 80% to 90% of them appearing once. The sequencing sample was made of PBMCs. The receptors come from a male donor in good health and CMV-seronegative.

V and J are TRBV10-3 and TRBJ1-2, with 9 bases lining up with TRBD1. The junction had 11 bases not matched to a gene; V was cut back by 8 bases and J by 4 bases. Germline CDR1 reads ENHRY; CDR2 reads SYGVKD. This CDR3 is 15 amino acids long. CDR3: CAIGLGTGRPYGYTF. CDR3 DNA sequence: TGTGCCATCGGGCTCGGGACAGGGAGGCCCTATGGCTACACCTTC.

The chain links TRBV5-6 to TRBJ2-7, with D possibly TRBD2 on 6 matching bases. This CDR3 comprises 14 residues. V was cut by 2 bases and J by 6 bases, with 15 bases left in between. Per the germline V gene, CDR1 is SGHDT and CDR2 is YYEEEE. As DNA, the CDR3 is TGTGCCAGCAGCTTAAGGGGACCCGGGGGCGAGCAGTACTTC. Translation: CASSLRGPGGEQYF. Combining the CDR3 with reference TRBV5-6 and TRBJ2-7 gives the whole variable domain DAGVTQSPTHLIKTRGQQVTLRCSPKSGHDTVSWYQQALGQGPQFIFQYYEEEERQRGNFPDRFSGHQFPNYSSELNVNALLLGDSALYLCASSLRGPGGEQYFGPGTRLTVT.

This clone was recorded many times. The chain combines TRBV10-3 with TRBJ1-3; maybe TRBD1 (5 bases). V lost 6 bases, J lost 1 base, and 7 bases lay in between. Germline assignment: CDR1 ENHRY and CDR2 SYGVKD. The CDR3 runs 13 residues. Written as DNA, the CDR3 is TGTGCCATCAGAGACAGTTCTGGAAACACCATATATTTT. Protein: CAIRDSSGNTIYF.

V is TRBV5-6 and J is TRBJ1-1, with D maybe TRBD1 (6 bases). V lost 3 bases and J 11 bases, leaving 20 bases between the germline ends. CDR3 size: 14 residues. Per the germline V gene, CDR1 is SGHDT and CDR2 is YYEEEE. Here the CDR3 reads CASSSYRVLRAAFF. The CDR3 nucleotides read TGTGCCAGCAGCTCTTACAGGGTCCTGAGAGCGGCTTTCTTT.

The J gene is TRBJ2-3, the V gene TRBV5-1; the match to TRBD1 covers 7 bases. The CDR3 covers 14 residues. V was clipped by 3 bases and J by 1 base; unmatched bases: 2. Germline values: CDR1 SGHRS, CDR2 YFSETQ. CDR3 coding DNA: TGCGCCAGCAGCTCAGGACAGGGCACAGATACGCAGTATTTT. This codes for CASSSGQGTDTQYF.

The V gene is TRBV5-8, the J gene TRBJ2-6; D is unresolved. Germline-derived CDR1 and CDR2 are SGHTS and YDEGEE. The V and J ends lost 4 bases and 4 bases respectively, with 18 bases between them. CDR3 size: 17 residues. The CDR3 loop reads CASSLAVVNSGANVLTF. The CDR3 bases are TGTGCCAGCAGCCTGGCGGTGGTGAATTCGGGGGCCAACGTCCTGACTTTC.

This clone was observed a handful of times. CDR3 protein: CASSPGTGANYGYTF. As DNA, the CDR3 is TGCGCCAGCAGCCCTGGGACAGGGGCTAACTATGGCTACACCTTC. The rearrangement uses TRBV4-1 and TRBJ1-2, with TRBD1 matching 10 bases. CDR3 length: 15 residues. CDR1 and CDR2 (germline): MGHRA, YSYEKL. Germline trimming cut 4 bases from V and 0 bases from J; bases unmatched to any gene: 2.

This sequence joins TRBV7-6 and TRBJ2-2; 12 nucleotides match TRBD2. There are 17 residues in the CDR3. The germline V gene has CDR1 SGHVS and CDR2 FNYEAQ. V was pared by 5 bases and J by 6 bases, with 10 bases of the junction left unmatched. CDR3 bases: TGTGCCAGCAGCGCCCGACTAGCGGGGGCCTCTTCCGGGGAGCTGTTTTTT. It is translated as CASSARLAGASSGELFF. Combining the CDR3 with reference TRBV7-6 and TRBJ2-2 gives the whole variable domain GAGVSQSPRYKVTKRGQDVALRCDPISGHVSLYWYRQALGQGPEFLTYFNYEAQQDKSGLPNDRFSAERPEGSISTLTIQRTEQRDSAMYRCASSARLAGASSGELFFGEGSRLTVL.

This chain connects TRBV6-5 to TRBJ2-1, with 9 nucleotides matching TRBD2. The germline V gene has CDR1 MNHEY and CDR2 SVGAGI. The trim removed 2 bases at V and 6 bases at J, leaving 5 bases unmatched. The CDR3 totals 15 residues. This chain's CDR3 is CASSYVAGAFNEQFF. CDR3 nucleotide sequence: TGTGCCAGCAGTTACGTAGCGGGGGCTTTCAATGAGCAGTTCTTC.

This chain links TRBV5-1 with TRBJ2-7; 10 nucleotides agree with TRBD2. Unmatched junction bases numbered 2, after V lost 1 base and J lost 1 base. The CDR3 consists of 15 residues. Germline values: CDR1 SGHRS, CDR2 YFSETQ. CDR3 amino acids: CASSLTSGASYEQYF. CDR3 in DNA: TGCGCCAGCAGCTTGACTAGCGGGGCTTCCTACGAGCAGTACTTC.

The CDR3 region has the DNA TGTGCCAGCAGCTTGGCAGGGAGGGCGGGTTCCGAGCAGTACTTC. Amino acid sequence: CASSLAGRAGSEQYF. The chain joins TRBV7-6 to TRBJ2-5; 7 positions agree with TRBD2. The J call is uncertain, as TRBJ2-7 better fits the DNA end. Germline values: CDR1 SGHVS, CDR2 FNYEAQ. The CDR3 loop spans 15 amino acids.

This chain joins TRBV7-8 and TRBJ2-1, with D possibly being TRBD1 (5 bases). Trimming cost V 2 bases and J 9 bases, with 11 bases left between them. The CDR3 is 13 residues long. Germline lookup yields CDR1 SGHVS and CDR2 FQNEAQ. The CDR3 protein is CASSLLTVREQFF. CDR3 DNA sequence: TGTGCCAGCAGCTTATTGACAGTCCGTGAGCAGTTCTTC.

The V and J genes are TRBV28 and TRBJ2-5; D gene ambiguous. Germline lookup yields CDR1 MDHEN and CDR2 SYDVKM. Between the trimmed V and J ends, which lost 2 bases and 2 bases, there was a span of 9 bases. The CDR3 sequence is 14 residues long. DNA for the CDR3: TGTGCCAGCAGTTTAATGGTTACTCAAGAGACCCAGTACTTC. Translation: CASSLMVTQETQYF.

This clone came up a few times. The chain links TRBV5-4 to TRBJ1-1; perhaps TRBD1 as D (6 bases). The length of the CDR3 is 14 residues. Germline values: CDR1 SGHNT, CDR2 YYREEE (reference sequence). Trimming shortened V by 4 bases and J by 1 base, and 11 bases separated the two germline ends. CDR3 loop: CASSPVTGNTEAFF. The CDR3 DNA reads TGTGCCAGCAGCCCGGTGACAGGGAACACTGAAGCTTTCTTT. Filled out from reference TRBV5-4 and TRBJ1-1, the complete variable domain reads ETGVTQSPTHLIKTRGQQVTLRCSSQSGHNTVSWYQQALGQGPQFIFQYYREEENGRGNFPPRFSGLQFPNYSSELNVNALELDDSALYLCASSPVTGNTEAFFGQGTRLTVV.

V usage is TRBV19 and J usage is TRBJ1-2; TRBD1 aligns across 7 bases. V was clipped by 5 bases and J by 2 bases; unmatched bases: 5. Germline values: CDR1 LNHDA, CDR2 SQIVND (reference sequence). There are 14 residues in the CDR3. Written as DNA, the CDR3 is TGTGCCAGTAGTGCGACAGGGTGGAACTATGGCTACACCTTC. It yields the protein CASSATGWNYGYTF.

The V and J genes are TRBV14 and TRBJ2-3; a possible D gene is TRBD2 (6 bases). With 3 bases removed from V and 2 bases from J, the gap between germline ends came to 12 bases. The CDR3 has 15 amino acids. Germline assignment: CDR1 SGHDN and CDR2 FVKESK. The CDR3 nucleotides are TGTGCCAGCAGCCAGTTTGCGGGGTACACAGATACGCAGTATTTT. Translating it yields CASSQFAGYTDTQYF.

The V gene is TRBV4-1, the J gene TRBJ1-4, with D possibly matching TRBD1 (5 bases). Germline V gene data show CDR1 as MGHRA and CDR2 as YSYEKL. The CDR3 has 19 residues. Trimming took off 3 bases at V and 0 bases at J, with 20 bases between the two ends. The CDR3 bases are TGCGCCAGCAGCCACCTCCCTAGTAGTGGGGCTGCAACTAATGAAAAACTGTTTTTT. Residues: CASSHLPSSGAATNEKLFF.

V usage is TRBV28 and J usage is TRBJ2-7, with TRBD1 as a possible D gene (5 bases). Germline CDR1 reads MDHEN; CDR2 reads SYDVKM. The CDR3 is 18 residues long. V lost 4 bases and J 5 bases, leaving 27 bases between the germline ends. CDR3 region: CASSSWDNWGNLVNEQYF. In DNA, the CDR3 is TGTGCCAGCAGTTCCTGGGATAATTGGGGCAATCTTGTGAACGAGCAGTACTTC.

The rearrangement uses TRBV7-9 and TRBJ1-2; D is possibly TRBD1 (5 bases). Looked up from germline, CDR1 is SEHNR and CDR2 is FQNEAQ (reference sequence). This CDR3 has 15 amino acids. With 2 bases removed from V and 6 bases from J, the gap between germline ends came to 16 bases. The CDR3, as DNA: TGTGCCAGCAGCTTATTGAGCGACAGAAGCGATGGCTACACCTTC. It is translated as CASSLLSDRSDGYTF.

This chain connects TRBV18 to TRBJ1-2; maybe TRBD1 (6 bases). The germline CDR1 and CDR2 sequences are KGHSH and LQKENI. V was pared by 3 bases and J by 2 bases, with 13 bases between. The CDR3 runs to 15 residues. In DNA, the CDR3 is TGTGCCAGCTCACCCCCGGGCAGGGGAAACTATGGCTACACCTTC. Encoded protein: CASSPPGRGNYGYTF.

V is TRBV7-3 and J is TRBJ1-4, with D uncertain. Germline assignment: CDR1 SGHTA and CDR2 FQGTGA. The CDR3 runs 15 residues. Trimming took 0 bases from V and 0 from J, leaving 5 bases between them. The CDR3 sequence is CASSLTASTNEKLFF. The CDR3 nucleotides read TGTGCCAGCAGCTTAACAGCCTCAACTAATGAAAAACTGTTTTTT. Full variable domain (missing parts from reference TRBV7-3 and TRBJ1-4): GAGVSQTPSNKVTEKGKYVELRCDPISGHTALYWYRQSLGQGPEFLIYFQGTGAADDSGLPNDRFFAVRPEGSVSTLKIQRTERGDSAVYLCASSLTASTNEKLFFGSGTQLSVL.

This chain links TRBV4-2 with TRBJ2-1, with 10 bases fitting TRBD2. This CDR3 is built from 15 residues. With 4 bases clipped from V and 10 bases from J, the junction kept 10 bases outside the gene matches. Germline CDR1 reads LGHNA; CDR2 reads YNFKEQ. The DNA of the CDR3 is TGTGCCAGCAGCCCGACCCCACTAGCGGGATCCGAGCAGTTCTTC. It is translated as CASSPTPLAGSEQFF.

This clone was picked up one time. The chain's CDR3 is CASCLAGSYNSPLHF. CDR3 nucleotide sequence: TGTGCCAGCTGCCTCGCCGGCTCCTATAATTCACCCCTCCACTTT. V gene TRBV28 combines with J gene TRBJ1-6, with D uncertain. Germline V CDR1 and CDR2: MDHEN, SYDVKM. V lost 8 bases, J lost 0 bases, and 11 bases lay in between. This CDR3 has 15 residues.